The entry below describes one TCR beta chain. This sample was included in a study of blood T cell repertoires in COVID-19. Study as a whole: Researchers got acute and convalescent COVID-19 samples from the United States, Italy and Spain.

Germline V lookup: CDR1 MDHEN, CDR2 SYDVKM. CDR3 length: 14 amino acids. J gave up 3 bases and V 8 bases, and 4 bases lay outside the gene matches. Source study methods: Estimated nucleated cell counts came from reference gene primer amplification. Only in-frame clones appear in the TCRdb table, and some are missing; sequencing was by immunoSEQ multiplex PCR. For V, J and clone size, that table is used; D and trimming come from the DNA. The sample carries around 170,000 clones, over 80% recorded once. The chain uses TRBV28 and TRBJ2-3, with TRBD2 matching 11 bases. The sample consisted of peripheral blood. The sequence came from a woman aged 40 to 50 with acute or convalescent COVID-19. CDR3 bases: TGTGCCAGCGGACTAGCGGGTGGAACAGATACGCAGTATTTT. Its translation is CASGLAGGTDTQYF.